This T cell receptor beta chain was found in a study of graft-versus-host responses after intestinal transplantation. As for the study in general: Each transplant was multivisceral, liver-intestinal, or isolated intestinal. The study gave all recipients anti-thymocyte globulin induction, then tacrolimus and steroids for about three years. Study conclusions and caveats: An association linked early post-transplant HvG declines with peak circulating GvH clone levels.

Comment on this clone: Antigen: not known.

CDR3 length: 18 residues. Libraries were prepared by immunoSEQ multiplex PCR; TCRdb keeps only in-frame clonotypes and omits some of them. The profile covers more than 40,000 clones, with around 96% appearing a single time and around 0.23% taken by the ten largest. The chain has TRBV21-1 and TRBJ2-3. TRBV21-1 is shown as a pseudogene. This clonotype originated in a human donor who was the organ donor for an intestinal transplant. Sequencing used unstimulated CD8+ T cells sorted from spleen or lymph node cells, obtained before transplant. CDR3: CASSPLSRAPSSTDTQYF. The CDR3 DNA reads as TGTGCCAGCAGCCCCCTCTCCCGGGCCCCCTCTAGCACAGATACGCAGTATTTT.